This T cell receptor (beta chain) stems from a study of blood T cell repertoires in COVID-19. Study summary: Samples taken during acute and convalescent COVID-19 were collected in the United States, Italy and Spain.

Authors' analysis steps: Reference gene primer amplification gave estimated nucleated cell counts. Produced via immunoSEQ multiplex PCR; TCRdb's table is partial and in-frame only. The DNA gave D and trimming, while V, J and clone size come from that table. The repertoire holds 150,000 to 200,000 clones, with about 87% as singletons. This CDR3 is built from 13 residues. V lost 10 bases, J lost 2 bases, and 4 bases stayed unmatched. Germline values: CDR1 LNHDA, CDR2 SQIVND (reference sequence). The specimen sequenced was peripheral blood. The rearrangement joins TRBV19 to TRBJ1-5, with TRBD1 matching over 8 bases. The origin of this receptor is a man aged 55 to 70 with acute or convalescent COVID-19. As DNA, the CDR3 is TGTGCCACCTCGGGACAGGGCAATCAGCCCCAGCATTTT. It translates to CATSGQGNQPQHF.